This TCR beta chain was captured by sequencing in a study of CD8 T cells in ankylosing spondylitis. Points from the study as a whole: Significant enrichment of disease-linked clones was reportedly seen in matched ankylosing spondylitis synovial fluid. Existing reports had already noted some motif variants in reactive arthritis synovial fluid and blood. There was a TCR beta motif, made of several highly homologous variants, that appeared characteristic of ankylosing spondylitis blood.

5'-RACE, quantitative and with molecular barcodes, yielded the TCR beta libraries. TCRdb re-called the 5' RACE reads through MiXCR, storing one row per CDR3 protein. Found here are a few hundred thousand distinct CDR3 sequences, around 10% of them singletons; the top ten hold around 8.4%. In the case of this clonotype: Antigen unknown.

With 2 bases removed from V and 0 bases from J, the gap between germline ends came to 10 bases. This CDR3 region has 15 residues. CDR1 is SNHLY and CDR2 is FYNNEI in the germline V gene. This sequence was found in a female donor with ankylosing spondylitis or in good health (not recorded which). Sequenced sample: blood, either unsorted or a sorted T cell fraction (not recorded which). The chain combines TRBV2 with TRBJ1-2, with D possibly matching TRBD1 (5 bases). The CDR3, as DNA: TGTGCCAGCAGTGAAACAGGAAAAGCTAACTATGGCTACACCTTC. Translated, it gives CASSETGKANYGYTF. The complete variable domain, with remaining parts taken from reference TRBV2 and TRBJ1-2, reads EPEVTQTPSHQVTQMGQEVILRCVPISNHLYFYWYRQILGQKVEFLVSFYNNEISEKSEIFDDQFSVERPDGSNFTLKIRSTKLEDSAMYFCASSETGKANYGYTFGSGTRLTVV.